A single sample gave rise to the 7 T cell receptor beta chains below, sequenced in a study of T cells after yellow fever vaccination. TCRdb used MiXCR to reprocess the 5' RACE reads, holding one entry per CDR3 protein. The sample includes around 530,000 distinct CDR3 sequences, around 16% of them seen just once. Source: PBMCs, taken roughly 5 days after the first yellow fever vaccination. Receptor source: a man aged 18 to 29 who received the YFV17D yellow fever vaccine.

The CDR3 loop reads CASGAGQGTGTDTQYF. The CDR3 bases are TGTGCTAGTGGTGCCGGACAGGGGACGGGCACAGATACGCAGTATTTT. The chain has TRBV12-5 and TRBJ2-3, with 9 bases aligning to TRBD1. The junction had 7 bases not matched to a gene; V was cut back by 5 bases and J by 1 base. The germline gives CDR1 LGHNT, CDR2 FRNRAP. CDR3 length: 16 amino acids.

This sequence joins TRBV6-5 and TRBJ2-5, with D perhaps given as TRBD1 or TRBD2 (6 bases each). This CDR3 has 14 residues. Germline CDR1 reads MNHEY; CDR2 reads SVGAGI. Trimming removed 2 bases at V and 5 bases at J, with 12 bases between. DNA of the CDR3: TGTGCCAGCAGTTACGACGGGGGCCGGGAGACCCAGTACTTC. This encodes CASSYDGGRETQYF.

This clonotype turned up a few times. The V and J genes are TRBV19 and TRBJ2-6; 7 bases are a match to TRBD1. V lost 6 bases, J lost 3 bases, and 8 bases stayed unmatched. The CDR3 spans 16 residues. Per germline, CDR1 LNHDA and CDR2 SQIVND (reference sequence). CDR3 in DNA: TGTGCCAGTAGCGACAGGGCGGATGGTGGGGCCAACGTCCTGACTTTC. Protein: CASSDRADGGANVLTF.

This clonotype was counted between two and nine times. The V and J genes are TRBV5-1 and TRBJ1-3; a weak D match, TRBD1 (5 bases). V dropped 4 bases and J dropped 4 bases, with 15 bases sitting between them. Per germline, CDR1 SGHRS and CDR2 YFSETQ. There are 15 residues in the CDR3. CDR3 DNA sequence: TGCGCCAGCAGCGTCGGGGCTGCTGCGGGAAACACCATATATTTT. This gives the protein CASSVGAAAGNTIYF.

This clonotype was seen ten or more times. This chain uses TRBV9 with TRBJ2-3; D is possibly TRBD1 (5 bases). The CDR3 is made up of 14 amino acids. Germline V gene data show CDR1 as SGDLS and CDR2 as YYNGEE. V was trimmed by 4 bases and J by 0 bases, leaving 9 bases between them. The DNA of the CDR3 is TGTGCCAGCAGCCTACGACAGAGCACAGATACGCAGTATTTT. Encoded protein: CASSLRQSTDTQYF.

This clonotype came up a few times. The V gene is TRBV20-1, the J gene TRBJ2-2; no clear D gene. From germline, CDR1 is DFQATT and CDR2 SNEGSKA (reference sequence). The V and J ends lost 2 bases and 1 base respectively, with 8 bases between them. This CDR3 region has 14 residues. In DNA form, the CDR3 reads TGCAGTGCTAGACCCGGTCTGAACACCGGGGAGCTGTTTTTT. Its translation: CSARPGLNTGELFF.

This clonotype was seen just once. The gene calls are TRBV2 and TRBJ2-1; 8 positions match TRBD2. CDR1 is SNHLY and CDR2 is FYNNEI in the germline V gene. The CDR3 totals 18 residues. V gave up 11 bases and J gave up 7 bases; unmatched junction bases: 25. The CDR3 protein is CAFSSPEGSGEIRNEQFF. CDR3 in DNA: TGTGCCTTCAGTTCCCCGGAGGGTAGCGGGGAGATCCGGAATGAGCAGTTCTTC.